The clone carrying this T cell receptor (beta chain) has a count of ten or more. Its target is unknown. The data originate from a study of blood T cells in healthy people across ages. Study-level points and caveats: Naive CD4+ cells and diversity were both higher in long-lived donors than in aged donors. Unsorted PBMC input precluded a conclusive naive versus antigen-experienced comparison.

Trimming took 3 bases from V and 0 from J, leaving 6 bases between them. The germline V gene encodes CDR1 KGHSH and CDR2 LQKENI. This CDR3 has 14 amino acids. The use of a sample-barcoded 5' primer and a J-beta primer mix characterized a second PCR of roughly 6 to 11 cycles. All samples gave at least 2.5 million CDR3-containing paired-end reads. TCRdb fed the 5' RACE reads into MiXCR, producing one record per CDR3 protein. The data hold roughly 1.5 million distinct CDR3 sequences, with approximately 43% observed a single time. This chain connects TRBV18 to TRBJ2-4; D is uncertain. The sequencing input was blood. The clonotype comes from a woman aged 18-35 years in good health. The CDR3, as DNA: TGTGCCAGCTCACCCCCTGTAGCCAAAAACATTCAGTACTTC. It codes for CASSPPVAKNIQYF.